The 14 T cell receptor beta chains given below trace back to one sample, sequenced in a study of T cells in Graves' hyperthyroidism and ophthalmopathy. The TCR beta CDR3 regions underwent amplification using RNA transcripts as the source. Using the HTBI primer set, a first-round RT-PCR was run on the TCR CDR3. TCRdb redid the calling of the multiplex PCR reads with MiXCR, one entry per CDR3 protein. The sample shows about 350,000 distinct CDR3 sequences, about 14% of them seen only once. Material for sequencing was blood. The receptors derive from a woman in her twenties or thirties with Graves' hyperthyroidism.

There are a few counts of this clonotype. The chain has TRBV18 and TRBJ2-5; maybe TRBD1 (5 bases). V lost 2 bases and J lost 4, with 11 bases in between. The CDR3 sequence is 14 residues long. Germline CDR1 KGHSH, CDR2 LQKENI. The CDR3 DNA sequence: TGTGCCAGCTCACCAGTGGGGCAGATAGAGACCCAGTACTTC. Translating it yields CASSPVGQIETQYF.

This clonotype was seen at least ten times. This sequence joins TRBV19 and TRBJ2-6; a possible D gene is TRBD1 (6 bases). Germline lookup yields CDR1 LNHDA and CDR2 SQIVND (reference sequence). CDR3 length: 15 residues. The ends were cut back, 6 bases at V and 4 bases at J, with 13 bases in the middle. CDR3 sequence reads: CASSVQGSGANVLTF. CDR3 DNA sequence: TGTGCCAGTAGCGTCCAGGGGTCCGGGGCCAACGTCCTGACTTTC.

This clonotype was observed many times. The V gene is TRBV30, the J gene TRBJ1-5; D is possibly TRBD1 (5 bases). This CDR3 has 12 residues. Per the germline V gene, CDR1 is GTSNPN and CDR2 is SVGIG (reference sequence). The V and J ends lost 1 base and 7 bases respectively, with 8 bases between them. In nucleotides, the CDR3 is TGTGCCTGGAGTGAGACAGCGCAGCCCCAGCATTTT. Its translation is CAWSETAQPQHF.

The rearrangement links TRBV20-1 to TRBJ1-2; TRBD1 might be the D (5 bases). The CDR3 is made up of 13 amino acids. From germline, CDR1 is DFQATT and CDR2 SNEGSKA (reference sequence). V lost 4 bases to trimming and J lost 5 bases, with 14 bases between them. CDR3 nucleotides: TGCAGTGCTATGGGGGGGTTGGGGTATGGCTACACCTTC. Protein sequence: CSAMGGLGYGYTF.

This clonotype was found a few times. The chain employs TRBV7-9 and TRBJ2-1, with 11 bases that match TRBD1. V lost 6 bases and J lost 1; bases outside the gene matches: 8. The CDR3 has 17 residues. Germline lookup yields CDR1 SEHNR and CDR2 FQNEAQ (reference sequence). CDR3 loop: CASSRDRGFSSYNEQFF. The CDR3 DNA follows: TGTGCCAGCAGTCGGGACAGGGGGTTCTCTTCCTACAATGAGCAGTTCTTC.

This clonotype was seen more than once but under ten times. A read error may explain this, as a much larger clone is one base away. The J gene is TRBJ2-1, the V gene TRBV6-2 or TRBV6-3; 12 bases are shared with TRBD2. V gave up 8 bases and J gave up 0 bases; unmatched junction bases: 14. This CDR3 is 19 amino acids long. The germline CDR1 and CDR2 sequences are MNHEY and SVGEGT. The CDR3 DNA is TGTGCCAGCGATTCTCGACTAGCGGGAGTCAAAGACTCCTACAATGAGCAGTTCTTC. This gives the protein CASDSRLAGVKDSYNEQFF.

The chain carries TRBV7-2 and TRBJ2-2; the D is unclear. This CDR3 is 12 amino acids long. Germline V gives CDR1 SGHTA, CDR2 FQGNSA. V was pared by 5 bases and J by 6 bases, with 7 bases between. The CDR3 bases are TGTGCCAGCAGCCGGTACTCCGGGGAGCTGTTTTTT. Translated: CASSRYSGELFF.

This chain uses TRBV20-1 with TRBJ1-1; weak D call: TRBD1 (6 bases). CDR1 DFQATT and CDR2 SNEGSKA come from the germline V gene (reference sequence). The CDR3 is 16 residues long. Trimming took off 2 bases at V and 1 base at J, with 17 bases between the two ends. The CDR3: CSARIAGARSNTEAFF. The CDR3 region has the DNA TGCAGTGCTAGAATCGCAGGGGCGAGATCGAACACTGAAGCTTTCTTT.

This clonotype was counted ten times or more. This rearrangement joins TRBV11-1 to TRBJ2-7; the match to TRBD2 covers 8 bases. The V gene's germline CDR1 is SGHAT and CDR2 FQDESV (reference sequence). The CDR3 totals 16 residues. V gave up 7 bases and J gave up 3 bases; unmatched junction bases: 14. The DNA for the CDR3 is TGTGCCAGCAAAAAGTTGGAGGCAGCGGGGGACTACGAGCAGTACTTC. As protein: CASKKLEAAGDYEQYF.

The V call is TRBV20-1, the J call TRBJ2-7; D remains unclear. Germline V gene lookup returns CDR1 DFQATT and CDR2 SNEGSKA (reference sequence). V lost 8 bases and J 3 bases, leaving 20 bases between the germline ends. There are 14 residues in the CDR3. CDR3 in DNA: TGCAGTACGGGCCGGTCGGTGCCAGTCTACGAGCAGTACTTC. Its translation: CSTGRSVPVYEQYF.

In its sample, this clonotype was seen many times. The chain joins TRBV20-1 to TRBJ2-1, with D possibly matching TRBD2 (6 bases). The CDR3 totals 16 residues. Germline lookup yields CDR1 DFQATT and CDR2 SNEGSKA (reference sequence). Trimming pared 6 bases from V and 4 bases from J, leaving 22 bases between. The CDR3, as DNA: TGCAGTGCGGAAGGGCCGGACGTAGCGGTTTACAATGAGCAGTTCTTC. Translating it yields CSAEGPDVAVYNEQFF.

This clonotype was detected a few times. The CDR3 is CASSFIEWYQNTGELFF. The CDR3 DNA is TGTGCCAGCAGTTTTATCGAGTGGTATCAGAACACCGGGGAGCTGTTTTTT. The chain employs TRBV27 and TRBJ2-2; D remains unclear. V was cut by 3 bases and J by 1 base, with 15 bases left in between. This CDR3 is built from 17 residues. Germline-derived CDR1 and CDR2 are MNHEY and SMNVEV (reference sequence).

This clonotype was counted many times. This chain uses TRBV12-3 or TRBV12-4 with TRBJ1-5; no definite D call. V was shortened by 4 bases and J by 3 bases, with 10 bases between the two germline ends. The CDR3 length is 14 residues. This chain's CDR3 is CASSSPGVNQPQHF. The CDR3 nucleotides are TGTGCCAGCAGTTCCCCCGGGGTCAATCAGCCCCAGCATTTT.

A few counts support this clonotype. This could be a read error, since a much larger clone is one nucleotide away. V and J are TRBV30 and TRBJ1-1, with unresolved D. The germline CDR1 and CDR2 sequences are GTSNPN and SVGIG (reference sequence). The CDR3 spans 11 residues. Trimming removed 3 bases at V and 1 base at J, with 3 bases between. CDR3 bases: TGTGCCTGGAGGAAGAACACTGAAGCTTTCTTT. Translated: CAWRKNTEAFF.